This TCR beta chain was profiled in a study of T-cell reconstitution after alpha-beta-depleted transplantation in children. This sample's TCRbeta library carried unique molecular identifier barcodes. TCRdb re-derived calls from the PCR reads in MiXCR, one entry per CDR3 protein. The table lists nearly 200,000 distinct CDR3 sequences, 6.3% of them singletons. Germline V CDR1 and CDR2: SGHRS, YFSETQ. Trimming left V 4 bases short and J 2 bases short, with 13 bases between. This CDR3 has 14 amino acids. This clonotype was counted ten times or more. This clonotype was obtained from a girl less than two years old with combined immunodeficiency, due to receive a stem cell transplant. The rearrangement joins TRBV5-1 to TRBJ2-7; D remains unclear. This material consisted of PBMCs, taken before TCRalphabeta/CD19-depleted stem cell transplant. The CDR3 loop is CASSNSDTAYEQYF. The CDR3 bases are TGCGCCAGCAGCAATAGTGACACAGCCTACGAGCAGTACTTC. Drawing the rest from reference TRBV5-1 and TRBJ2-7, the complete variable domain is KAGVTQTPRYLIKTRGQQVTLSCSPISGHRSVSWYQQTPGQGLQFLFEYFSETQRNKGNFPGRFSGRQFSNSRSEMNVSTLELGDSALYLCASSNSDTAYEQYFGPGTRLTVT.